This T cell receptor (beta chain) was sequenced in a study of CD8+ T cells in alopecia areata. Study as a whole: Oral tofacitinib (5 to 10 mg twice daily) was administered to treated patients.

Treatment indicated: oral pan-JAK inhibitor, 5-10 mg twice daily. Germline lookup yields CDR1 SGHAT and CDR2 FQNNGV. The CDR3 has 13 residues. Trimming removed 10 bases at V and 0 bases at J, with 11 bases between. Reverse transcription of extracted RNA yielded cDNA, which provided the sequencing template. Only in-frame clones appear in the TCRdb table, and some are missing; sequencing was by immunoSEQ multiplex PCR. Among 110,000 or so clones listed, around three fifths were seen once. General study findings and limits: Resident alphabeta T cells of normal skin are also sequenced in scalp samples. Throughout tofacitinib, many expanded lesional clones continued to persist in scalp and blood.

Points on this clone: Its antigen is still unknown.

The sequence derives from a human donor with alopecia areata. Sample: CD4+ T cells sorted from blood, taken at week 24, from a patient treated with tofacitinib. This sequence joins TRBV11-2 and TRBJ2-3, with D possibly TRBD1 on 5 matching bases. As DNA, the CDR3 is TGTGCCAAACCGGACACTAGCACAGATACGCAGTATTTT. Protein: CAKPDTSTDTQYF.